One and the same sample provided the 23 T cell receptor beta chains below, sequenced in a study of CD8+CD57+ T cells in acquired aplastic anemia. For CDR3 and TCR beta VDJ profiling, genomic DNA was the template used. One entry per CDR3 protein, called by TCRdb with MiXCR from the reads. Found here are around 200,000 distinct CDR3 sequences, over 55% of them singletons; the top ten hold about 29%. The sequenced material came from sorted CD4+, CD8+, or CD8+CD57+ T cells (not recorded which) from PBMCs. All receptors derive from a human donor in good health.

The chain carries TRBV6-2 or TRBV6-3 and TRBJ1-2; 10 bases are shared with TRBD1. This CDR3 has 13 amino acids. Germline-derived CDR1 and CDR2 are MNHEY and SVGEGT. The J segment lost 8 bases and the V segment lost 5 bases, leaving 5 bases of the junction unmatched. CDR3 residues: CASSADRGRGYTF. For the CDR3, the DNA is TGTGCCAGCAGTGCCGACAGGGGGCGCGGCTACACCTTC.

In this sample, this clonotype turned up many times. The J gene is TRBJ2-1, the V gene TRBV10-1; D possibly corresponds to TRBD2 (6 bases). The length of the CDR3 is 14 residues. Germline-derived CDR1 and CDR2 are WNHNN and SYGVQD (reference sequence). Trimming stripped 8 bases from V and 4 bases from J, with 15 bases between. The DNA for the CDR3 is TGCGCCAGCCTGGGGATAGCGGCGTACAATGAGCAGTTCTTC. It specifies CASLGIAAYNEQFF.

This clonotype has a handful of counts. The chain has TRBV14 and TRBJ1-5; the D is unclear. CDR3 size: 13 residues. The germline V gene has CDR1 SGHDN and CDR2 FVKESK. Trimming took off 4 bases at V and 3 bases at J, with 7 bases between the two ends. The CDR3 nucleotides are TGTGCCAGCAGCCCGGACTACAATCAGCCCCAGCATTTT. It encodes CASSPDYNQPQHF. Full variable domain (outside the CDR3, taken from reference TRBV14 and TRBJ1-5): EAGVTQFPSHSVIEKGQTVTLRCDPISGHDNLYWYRRVMGKEIKFLLHFVKESKQDESGMPNNRFLAERTGGTYSTLKVQPAELEDSGVYFCASSPDYNQPQHFGDGTRLSIL.

This rearrangement joins TRBV5-4 to TRBJ2-7, with D possibly being TRBD1 (5 bases). Germline-derived CDR1 and CDR2 are SGHNT and YYREEE (reference sequence). The CDR3 covers 15 residues. The V end was cut by 0 bases, the J end by 6 bases, with 16 bases between. The CDR3 bases are TGTGCCAGCAGCTTGGCAAAGGGTCCAGGGATCGAGCAGTACTTC. Its translation: CASSLAKGPGIEQYF.

The J gene is TRBJ1-5, the V gene TRBV2; no definite D call. Trimming removed 6 bases at V and 7 bases at J, with 16 bases between. The CDR3 runs to 14 residues. The germline V gene has CDR1 SNHLY and CDR2 FYNNEI. The CDR3 loop is CASREDGQKQPQHF. In nucleotides, the CDR3 is TGTGCCAGCAGGGAGGACGGTCAAAAGCAGCCCCAGCATTTT.

This clonotype was seen many times. This chain joins TRBV19 and TRBJ2-1, with no clear D. The V end was cut by 0 bases, the J end by 8 bases, with 5 bases between. The V gene's germline CDR1 is LNHDA and CDR2 SQIVND (reference sequence). This CDR3 spans 12 amino acids. CDR3 region: CASSIDRYEQFF. The CDR3 bases are TGTGCCAGTAGTATAGACAGATATGAGCAGTTCTTC.

This clonotype was counted between two and nine times. The V and J genes are TRBV7-9 and TRBJ2-3, with D possibly being TRBD1 (6 bases). The CDR3 covers 14 residues. The germline V gene has CDR1 SEHNR and CDR2 FQNEAQ (reference sequence). V lost 3 bases, J lost 3 bases, and 10 bases lay in between. This chain's CDR3 is CASSFAGETDTQYF. In DNA, the CDR3 is TGTGCCAGCAGCTTCGCAGGGGAGACAGATACGCAGTATTTT.

This clonotype was counted between two and nine times. The chain recombines TRBV7-2 with TRBJ1-1; a possible D gene is TRBD1 (5 bases). Trimming stripped 5 bases from V and 2 bases from J, with 12 bases between. The V gene's germline CDR1 is SGHTA and CDR2 FQGNSA. The CDR3 is 14 amino acids. The CDR3 loop reads CASSIDRINTEAFF. The CDR3 region has the DNA TGTGCCAGCAGCATCGACAGAATAAACACTGAAGCTTTCTTT.

CDR3 loop: CASSIYRPLSGNTIYF. The DNA for the CDR3 is TGTGCCAGTAGTATCTACAGGCCGCTCTCTGGAAACACCATATATTTT. V is TRBV19 and J is TRBJ1-3; D perhaps matches TRBD1 (5 bases). Per the germline V gene, CDR1 is LNHDA and CDR2 is SQIVND (reference sequence). The CDR3 contains 16 residues. V was cut by 3 bases and J by 0 bases, with 12 bases left in between.

The rearrangement uses TRBV10-3 and TRBJ1-2, with 9 positions matching TRBD1. V gave up 8 bases and J gave up 4 bases; unmatched junction bases: 11. CDR1 is ENHRY, CDR2 SYGVKD, per germline. The length of the CDR3 is 15 residues. CDR3 DNA sequence: TGTGCCATCCGGGACAGGGAGGCGGATGGCTATGGCTACACCTTC. Its protein is CAIRDREADGYGYTF.

The rearrangement joins TRBV5-1 to TRBJ2-5; D is unclear. Trimming stripped 0 bases from V and 2 bases from J, with 11 bases between. The CDR3 spans 15 residues. Germline V gene sequence: CDR1 SGHRS, CDR2 YFSETQ. The CDR3 reads CASSLEGVQQETQYF. CDR3 in DNA: TGCGCCAGCAGCTTGGAAGGTGTCCAGCAAGAGACCCAGTACTTC.

The V and J genes are TRBV2 and TRBJ2-7; no clear D gene. The V gene lost 8 bases and the J gene lost 1 base, with 12 bases spanning the gap. The CDR3 extends over 13 amino acids. Germline V CDR1 and CDR2: SNHLY, FYNNEI. Here the CDR3 DNA reads TGTGCCAGCTTCACATCGGCATCCTACGAGCAGTACTTC. The encoded protein is CASFTSASYEQYF. The variable domain in full, with the rest retrieved from reference TRBV2 and TRBJ2-7, is EPEVTQTPSHQVTQMGQEVILRCVPISNHLYFYWYRQILGQKVEFLVSFYNNEISEKSEIFDDQFSVERPDGSNFTLKIRSTKLEDSAMYFCASFTSASYEQYFGPGTRLTVT.

This clonotype has a count of ten or more. V and J are TRBV11-2 and TRBJ2-7, with 7 bases matching TRBD1. J was trimmed by 2 bases and V by 5 bases; bases with no gene match: 3. Looked up from germline, CDR1 is SGHAT and CDR2 is FQNNGV. The CDR3 sequence is 13 residues long. The CDR3 bases are TGTGCCAGCAGCCCTGGGACAGCCTACGAGCAGTACTTC. Protein: CASSPGTAYEQYF.

The chain has TRBV7-8 and TRBJ1-5, with D possibly matching TRBD1 (6 bases). CDR3 size: 16 residues. From germline, CDR1 is SGHVS and CDR2 FQNEAQ. V shed 8 bases and J shed 7 bases, with 24 bases lying between them. CDR3 residues: CASDWTSGDNEQPQHF. In DNA, the CDR3 is TGTGCCAGCGACTGGACTAGCGGGGACAATGAGCAGCCCCAGCATTTT.

This clonotype has a count of ten or more. The chain couples TRBV6-1 to TRBJ2-1, with D unresolved. The CDR3 is 13 residues long. V was shortened by 1 base and J by 5 bases, with 6 bases between the two germline ends. The germline gives CDR1 MNHNS, CDR2 SASEGT. The CDR3 coding sequence is TGTGCCAGCAGTGAAGACGGAAACAATGAGCAGTTCTTC. Translating it yields CASSEDGNNEQFF.

The chain recombines TRBV7-9 with TRBJ2-7; D is perhaps TRBD2 (6 bases). V was trimmed by 5 bases and J by 1 base, leaving 15 bases between them. Germline assignment: CDR1 SEHNR and CDR2 FQNEAQ (reference sequence). The CDR3 has 15 amino acids. The chain's CDR3 is CASSVDPGRSYEQYF. The CDR3 bases are TGTGCCAGCAGCGTAGACCCCGGGAGATCCTACGAGCAGTACTTC.

This clonotype showed up many times. The chain links TRBV19 to TRBJ2-7; tentatively, D is TRBD2 (7 bases). Germline V gene data show CDR1 as LNHDA and CDR2 as SQIVND (reference sequence). Trimming left V 3 bases short and J 5 bases short, with 20 bases between. This CDR3 is built from 16 residues. As DNA, the CDR3 is TGTGCCAGTAGTATGGGATTATACGGGGGGCGTCACGAGCAGTACTTC. As protein: CASSMGLYGGRHEQYF.

As for this clonotype: A much larger clone differs from this one at a single base, so this may be a read error. This sequence joins TRBV6-5 and TRBJ1-2, with unresolved D. The CDR3 runs 15 residues. Germline V gene lookup returns CDR1 MNHEY and CDR2 SVGAGI. CDR3 bases: TGTGCCAGCAGTTACGGGTCTACGGATAACCATGGCTACACCTTC. This gives the protein CASSYGSTDNHGYTF.

This clonotype turned up a few times. V and J are TRBV10-2 and TRBJ1-6; D is ambiguous. Trimming shortened V by 8 bases and J by 9 bases, and 2 bases separated the two germline ends. The germline gives CDR1 WSHSY, CDR2 SAAADI. CDR3 length: 9 amino acids. The CDR3 DNA reads as TGCGCCAGCGGTTCACCCCTCCACTTT. Translated: CASGSPLHF.

The chain joins TRBV2 to TRBJ2-7, with a weak D call TRBD1 (6 bases). The V and J ends lost 5 bases and 4 bases respectively, with 12 bases between them. Germline CDR1 and CDR2: SNHLY and FYNNEI. This CDR3 comprises 13 residues. For the CDR3, the DNA is TGTGCCAGCAGTAGTACCACAGGGTACGAGCAGTACTTC. Translation gives CASSSTTGYEQYF.

This clonotype has at least ten counts. The CDR3 coding sequence is TGCGCCAGCTCCCCGGACAGGGGAAACTATGGCTACACCTTC. As protein: CASSPDRGNYGYTF. The rearrangement uses TRBV4-3 and TRBJ1-2, with 9 bases that match TRBD1. V dropped 8 bases and J dropped 2; count of bases not matched to a gene: 6. This CDR3 has 14 amino acids. Germline CDR1 and CDR2: LGHNA and YSLEER.

This clonotype was observed at least ten times. The chain uses TRBV12-3 or TRBV12-4 and TRBJ2-6; 7 bases map to TRBD2. The CDR3 spans 18 residues. V was pared by 0 bases and J by 1 base, with 6 bases of the junction left unmatched. CDR3 DNA sequence: TGTGCCAGCAGTTTAGCTGGCGGGGGTTTTTCTGGGGCCAACGTCCTGACTTTC. This sequence encodes CASSLAGGGFSGANVLTF.

This sequence joins TRBV7-9 and TRBJ1-2, with 7 bases that match TRBD1. The CDR3 consists of 14 residues. Germline V lookup: CDR1 SEHNR, CDR2 FQNEAQ (reference sequence). V was pared by 5 bases and J by 9 bases, with 12 bases of the junction left unmatched. CDR3: CASSPPRQGVRYTF. DNA for the CDR3: TGTGCCAGCAGCCCCCCTAGACAGGGCGTGCGCTACACCTTC.